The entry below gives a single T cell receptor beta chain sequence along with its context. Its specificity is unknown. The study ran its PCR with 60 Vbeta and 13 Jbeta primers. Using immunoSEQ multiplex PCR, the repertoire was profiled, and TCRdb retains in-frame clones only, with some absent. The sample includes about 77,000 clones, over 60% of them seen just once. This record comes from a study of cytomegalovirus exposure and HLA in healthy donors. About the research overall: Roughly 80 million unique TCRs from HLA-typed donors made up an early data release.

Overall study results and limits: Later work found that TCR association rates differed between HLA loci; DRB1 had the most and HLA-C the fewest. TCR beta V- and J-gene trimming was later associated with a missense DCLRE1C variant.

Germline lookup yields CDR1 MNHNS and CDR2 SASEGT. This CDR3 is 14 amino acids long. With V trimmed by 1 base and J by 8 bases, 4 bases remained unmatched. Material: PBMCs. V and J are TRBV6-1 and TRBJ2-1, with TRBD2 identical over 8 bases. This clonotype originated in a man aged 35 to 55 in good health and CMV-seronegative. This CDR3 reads CASSEGLATYEQFF. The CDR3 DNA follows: TGTGCCAGCAGTGAAGGACTAGCGACGTATGAGCAGTTCTTC.